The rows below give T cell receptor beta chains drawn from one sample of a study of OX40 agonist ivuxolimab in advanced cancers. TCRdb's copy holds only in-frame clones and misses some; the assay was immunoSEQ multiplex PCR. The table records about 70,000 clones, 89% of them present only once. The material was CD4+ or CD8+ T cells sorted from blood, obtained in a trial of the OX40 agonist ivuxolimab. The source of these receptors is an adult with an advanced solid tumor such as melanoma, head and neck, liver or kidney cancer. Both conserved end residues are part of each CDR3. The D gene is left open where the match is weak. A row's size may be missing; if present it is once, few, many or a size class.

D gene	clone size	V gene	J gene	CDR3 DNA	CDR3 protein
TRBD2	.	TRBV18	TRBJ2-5	TGTGCCAGCTCACCAGCGACTAGCTCAACGTGGGAGACCCAGTACTTC	CASSPATSSTWETQYF
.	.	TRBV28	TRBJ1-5	TGTGCCAGCAGTTTAGGGCAGATTAACAATCAGCCCCAGCATTTT	CASSLGQINNQPQHF
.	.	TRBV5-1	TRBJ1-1	TGCGCCAGCAGCTCAAATCAGGGACGGATGAACACTGAAGCTTTCTTT	CASSSNQGRMNTEAFF
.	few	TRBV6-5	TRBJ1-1	TGTGCCAGCAGGGGGCGCTTTGCTGAAGCTTTCTTT	CASRGRFAEAFF
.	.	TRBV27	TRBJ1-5	TGTGCCAGCAGTTTATATCCCAGGACCCCCATGGATTTT	CASSLYPRTPMDF
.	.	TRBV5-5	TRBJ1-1	TGTGCCAGCAGCCAGACAGGCCAGAACACTGAAGCTTTCTTT	CASSQTGQNTEAFF
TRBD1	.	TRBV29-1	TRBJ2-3	TGCAGCGTGAAGACAGGGGGCACCGATACGCAGTATTTT	CSVKTGGTDTQYF
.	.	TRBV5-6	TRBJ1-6	TGTGCCAGCAGCTTGGGCGACCGGCGAAATTCACCCCTCCACTTT	CASSLGDRRNSPLHF
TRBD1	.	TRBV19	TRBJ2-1	TGTGCCAGTAGTACCCCCGGGACAGGGGGCAATGAGCAGTTCTTC	CASSTPGTGGNEQFF
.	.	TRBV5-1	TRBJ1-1	TGCGCCAGCAGCCCCGGGACCGAGAACACTGAAGCTTTCTTT	CASSPGTENTEAFF
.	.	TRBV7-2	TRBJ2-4	TGTGCCAGCAGCTTAGGGCAGCCACTAGCCAAAAACATTCAGTACTTC	CASSLGQPLAKNIQYF
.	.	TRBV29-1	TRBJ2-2	TGCAGCGTTGCACAGGGATGGGTCGGGGAGCTGTTTTTT	CSVAQGWVGELFF
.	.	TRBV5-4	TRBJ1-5	TGTGCCAGCAGCTCTGGGCAGGCCCAGCCCCAGCATTTT	CASSSGQAQPQHF
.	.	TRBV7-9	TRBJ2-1	TGTGCCAGCAGCTTAGAAGTCGCAGCTTACAATGAGCAGTTCTTC	CASSLEVAAYNEQFF
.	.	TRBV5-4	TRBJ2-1	TGTGCCAGCAGCGTCGTTGGGCAGGGGAACTACAATGAGCAGTTCTTC	CASSVVGQGNYNEQFF
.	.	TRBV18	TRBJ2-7	TGTGCCAGCTCACCCAAGACAAGACTGGACGAGCAGTACTTC	CASSPKTRLDEQYF
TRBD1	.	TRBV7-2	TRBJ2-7	TGTGCCAGCAGCTGGACGGGGACAGGGAATAACGAGCAGTACTTC	CASSWTGTGNNEQYF
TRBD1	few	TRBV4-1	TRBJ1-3	TGCGCCAGCAGCCAAGACGTTCCCAGGGGGGACTCTGGAAACACCATATATTTT	CASSQDVPRGDSGNTIYF
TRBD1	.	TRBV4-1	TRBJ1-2	TGCGCCAGCAGCCAGGACAGGGGGGAGCAGGACTTC	CASSQDRGEQDF
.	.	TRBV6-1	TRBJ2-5	TGTGCCAGCAGTGACACCCGGGGCCAAGAGACCCAGTACTTC	CASSDTRGQETQYF
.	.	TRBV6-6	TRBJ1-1	TGTGCCAGCAGACCCTCACAGGGCCTGGCTTTCTTT	CASRPSQGLAFF
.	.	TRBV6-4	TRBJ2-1	TGTGCCAGCAGTGACACACCTTCGACAGGCCCATGGCTCGCGTCCTACAATGAGCAGTTCTTC	CASSDTPSTGPWLASYNEQFF
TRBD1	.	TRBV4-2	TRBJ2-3	TGTGCCAGCAGCCAGAAAGACAGGGGGCTTGCAGATACGCAGTATTTT	CASSQKDRGLADTQYF
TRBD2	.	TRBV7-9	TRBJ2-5	TGTGCCAGCAGTAGCGGGGGAGGAGAGACCCAGTACTTC	CASSSGGGETQYF
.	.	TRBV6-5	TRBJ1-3	TGTGCCAGCAGTTACTCCGGAGGGAGTGGAAACACCATATATTTT	CASSYSGGSGNTIYF
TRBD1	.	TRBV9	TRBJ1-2	TGTGCCAGCAGCGTAGGGGGGACAGGGAAAAGCTATGGCTACACCTTC	CASSVGGTGKSYGYTF
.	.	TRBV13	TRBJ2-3	TGTGCCAGCAGCTTCCTCGACAGGAGCGCAGATACGCAGTATTTT	CASSFLDRSADTQYF
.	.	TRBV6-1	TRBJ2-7	TGTGCCAGCAGTGCCCCCCGGGGACTCACCTACGAGCAGTACTTC	CASSAPRGLTYEQYF
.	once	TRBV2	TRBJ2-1	TGTGCCAGCAGTCCCGGGGCCCTTTACAATGAGCAGTTCTTC	CASSPGALYNEQFF
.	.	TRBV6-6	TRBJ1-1	TGTGCCAGCAGTTGGACGGGGAAGGACACTGAAGCTTTCTTT	CASSWTGKDTEAFF
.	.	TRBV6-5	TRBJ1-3	TGTGCCAGCAGTTACGATACAGGTGGAAGAGGAAACACCATATATTTT	CASSYDTGGRGNTIYF
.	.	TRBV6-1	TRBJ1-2	TGTGCCAGCAGTGACACAAGCTATGGCTACACCTTC	CASSDTSYGYTF
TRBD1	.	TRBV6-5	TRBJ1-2	TGTGCCAGCAGACCACAGGGGGCAGGCTATGGCTACACCTTC	CASRPQGAGYGYTF
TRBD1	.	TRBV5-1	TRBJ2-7	TGCGCCAGCAGCTATGGGACAGAAGACTACGAGCAGTACTTC	CASSYGTEDYEQYF
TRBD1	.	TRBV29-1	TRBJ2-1	TGCAGCGTCCGGGACAGGCCTCCTTACAATGAGCAGTTCTTC	CSVRDRPPYNEQFF
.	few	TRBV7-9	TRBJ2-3	TGTGCCAGCAGCGTGAGCACAGATACGCAGTATTTT	CASSVSTDTQYF
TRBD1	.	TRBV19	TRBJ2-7	TGTGCCAGTAGCCGAAGAGGGGACAGGGACTACGAGCAGTACTTC	CASSRRGDRDYEQYF
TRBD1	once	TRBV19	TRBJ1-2	TGTGCCAGTAGCTCACTGAGGACAGGGGGCGACTATGGCTACACCTTC	CASSSLRTGGDYGYTF
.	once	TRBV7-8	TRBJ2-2	TGTGCCAGCAGCTTCCTGACAGCTACAAACACCGGGGAGCTGTTTTTT	CASSFLTATNTGELFF
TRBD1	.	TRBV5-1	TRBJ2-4	TGCGCCAGCAGCTTGGTGGGGACAGGGGGAAACATTCAGTACTTC	CASSLVGTGGNIQYF
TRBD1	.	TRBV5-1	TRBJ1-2	TGCGCCAGCAGGCCACCAGGGGGCTCTAACTATGGCTACACCTTC	CASRPPGGSNYGYTF
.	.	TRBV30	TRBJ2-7	TGTGCCTGGAGTCACAGCTACGAGCAGTACTTC	CAWSHSYEQYF
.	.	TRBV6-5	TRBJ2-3	TGTGCCAGCAGCTCCTCGCGGGCAGATACGCAGTATTTT	CASSSSRADTQYF
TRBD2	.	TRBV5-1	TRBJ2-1	TGCGCCAGCAGCCTCCGAACAGGGACTAGCGGACTATACAATGAGCAGTTCTTC	CASSLRTGTSGLYNEQFF
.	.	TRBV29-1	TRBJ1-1	TGCAGCGTTGAGTTTGGGTTAAACACTGAAGCTTTCTTT	CSVEFGLNTEAFF
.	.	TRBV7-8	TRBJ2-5	TGTGCCAGCAGCTTAAGAAGGCTAGCTAGTCAAGAGACCCAGTACTTC	CASSLRRLASQETQYF
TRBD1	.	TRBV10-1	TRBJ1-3	TGCGCCAGCACCCGGACAGGGGATGGGAGAAACACCATATATTTT	CASTRTGDGRNTIYF
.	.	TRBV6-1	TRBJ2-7	TGTGCCAGCAGTGAAGGAGGCATGCCCTACGAGCAGTACTTC	CASSEGGMPYEQYF
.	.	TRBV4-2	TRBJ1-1	TGTGCCAGCAGCCCGGAGAAGAACACTGAAGCTTTCTTT	CASSPEKNTEAFF
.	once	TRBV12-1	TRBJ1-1	TGTGCCAGCAGCTTGGGGACAGTCGGGAGGGCTCCTGAAGCTTTCTTT	CASSLGTVGRAPEAFF
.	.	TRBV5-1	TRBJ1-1	TGCGCCAGCAGCTTGAAGGGGTATTCAGCTGAAGCTTTCTTT	CASSLKGYSAEAFF
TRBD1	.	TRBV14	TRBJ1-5	TGTGCCAGCAGCCAAGGCGTTAATTGGGACAGGGGTGACAATCAGCCCCAGCATTTT	CASSQGVNWDRGDNQPQHF
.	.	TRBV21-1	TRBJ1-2	TGTGCCAGGCAGCAAACTTCAGGCAGGGATCTTTCTAACTATGGCTACACCTTC	CARQQTSGRDLSNYGYTF
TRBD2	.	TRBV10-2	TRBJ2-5	TGCGCCAGCAGTGAGGCGGGACTAGGGGTGGAGACCCAGTACTTC	CASSEAGLGVETQYF